This TCR beta chain was captured in a study of T cells after posttransplantation cyclophosphamide. Produced via immunoSEQ multiplex PCR; TCRdb's table is partial and in-frame only. Sampling found some 38,000 clones, none seen once. This related bone marrow graft donor gave peripheral blood on the day of marrow donation. Germline CDR1 reads MNHNS; CDR2 reads SASEGT. CDR3 length equals 22 residues. V shed 0 bases, J shed 5 bases, and the junction held 21 bases outside the gene matches. Study observations and caveats: Donor CD8+ memory clones often dominated recipient blood repertoires at later times. Tissue-infiltrating T cells from skin or gut overlapped little with blood T cells. Recipient CMV seropositivity and CMV reactivation strongly tracked TRB clonality.

This clone was seen repeatedly, ten times or more. Its cognate antigen is unknown. The rearrangement links TRBV6-1 to TRBJ2-3; 12 positions agree with TRBD2. This TCR came from a man over 45 in good health, CMV-negative, and a related stem cell transplant donor. The sequencing sample was made of PBMCs. CDR3 sequence reads: CASSEASRFLLTSGGSGDTQYF. CDR3 bases: TGTGCCAGCAGTGAAGCATCCCGGTTCCTCCTGACTAGCGGGGGAAGTGGAGATACGCAGTATTTT.